The sample holds many counts of the clone carrying this T cell receptor beta chain. Its target is unknown. This specimen belongs to a study of T cells after yellow fever vaccination. A universal primer site and UMIs were added as TCR cDNA was made by 5'RACE template switching. TCRdb fed the 5' RACE reads into MiXCR, producing one record per CDR3 protein. This sample has 65,000 to 70,000 distinct CDR3 sequences, with approximately 5% found just once. Regarding the study as a whole: Peaking faster, on day 5 versus 15, the secondary response was nonetheless weaker. Repertoires obtained by FACS sorting could include abundant clonotypes that entered as contaminants from the bulk population. CD4 and CD8 compartments shared a small share of clonotypes.

CDR1 SGHTA and CDR2 FQGTGA come from the germline V gene. The CDR3 has 14 residues. V was clipped by 8 bases and J by 5 bases; unmatched bases: 9. Source: CD4+ T cells sorted from PBMCs, taken approximately 16 days after the first yellow fever vaccination. The sequence came from a man between 18 and 35 years old who received the YFV17D yellow fever vaccine. V gene TRBV7-3 combines with J gene TRBJ2-7, with 10 bases identical to TRBD1. The CDR3 reads CASSPGQGIDEQYF. In nucleotides, the CDR3 is TGTGCCAGCTCCCCGGGACAGGGGATAGACGAGCAGTACTTC.